This entry lists 3 T cell receptor beta chains sequenced from one sample in a study of blood T cell repertoires in COVID-19. Repertoires were generated with immunoSEQ multiplex PCR, while TCRdb's copy carries only in-frame clones and drops some. The repertoire holds under 65,000 clones, 80% to 95% seen once, with approximately 15% in the top ten. The sample comprised peripheral blood. Receptor source: an elderly man with acute or convalescent COVID-19.

The CDR3 reads CASRRSTQYF. In nucleotides, the CDR3 is TGCGCCAGCCGGAGATCAACTCAGTACTTC. The chain is built from TRBV10-1 and TRBJ2-4, with D hard to call. V was shortened by 8 bases and J by 12 bases, with 11 bases between the two germline ends. The CDR3 is 10 amino acids. CDR1 and CDR2 (germline): WNHNN, SYGVQD (reference sequence).

The chain joins TRBV5-1 to TRBJ2-7; perhaps TRBD1 as D (6 bases). The CDR3 runs to 13 residues. V was shortened by 4 bases and J by 5 bases, with 13 bases between the two germline ends. CDR1 SGHRS and CDR2 YFSETQ come from the germline V gene. The DNA for the CDR3 is TGCGCCAGCAGCACAGGGAATAGCGACGAGCAGTACTTC. Translation: CASSTGNSDEQYF.

V is TRBV7-9 and J is TRBJ1-6, with 7 bases that match TRBD1. The trim removed 5 bases at V and 5 bases at J, leaving 6 bases unmatched. Germline V gene sequence: CDR1 SEHNR, CDR2 FQNEAQ (reference sequence). The CDR3 runs to 15 residues. This chain's CDR3 is CASSPEGTDNSPLHF. The CDR3 DNA is TGTGCCAGCAGCCCAGAGGGGACAGATAATTCACCCCTCCACTTT.